This T cell receptor beta chain emerged from a study of early T cells in non-severe SARS-CoV-2 infection. In the study overall: The sequenced material was bulk RNA from unsorted whole blood, and its chains were unpaired. Findings and caveats of the study: VDJdb matches were skewed toward anti-spike CD8 T cell responses.

Tagging with unique molecular identifiers was applied to individual cDNA molecules. TCRdb recomputed calls from the 5' RACE reads with MiXCR, one row per CDR3 protein. The sample consists of 85,000 to 120,000 distinct CDR3 sequences, around 13% of them appearing once. In its sample, this clonotype was seen many times. The antigen is unknown. CDR1 is SGHTA, CDR2 FQGNSA, per germline. There are 17 residues in the CDR3. The V end was cut by 5 bases, the J end by 8 bases, with 22 bases between. This rearrangement joins TRBV7-2 to TRBJ1-6; a possible D gene is TRBD1 (5 bases). The sequence came from an adult who was a healthcare worker with PCR-confirmed SARS-CoV-2 infection or an uninfected control (not recorded which). The source material was whole blood. The CDR3 spells CASSQSLFGGSDSPLHF. Written as DNA, the CDR3 is TGTGCCAGCAGCCAATCTCTGTTTGGGGGATCCGATTCACCCCTCCACTTT.